This is a list of T cell receptor beta chains from one sample in a study of beta chain features in type 1 diabetes. Data came from immunoSEQ multiplex PCR; TCRdb stores just in-frame clones and leaves some out. The table has 600,000 to 700,000 clones, roughly 12% seen once. Sequenced: naive CD4+ T cells from blood. These receptors were taken from a man aged 30-40 years with type 1 diabetes. Both conserved end residues are part of each CDR3. Fields, in order: J gene, clone size, V gene, D gene, CDR3 DNA, CDR3 protein. D genes are given only for firm matches. Some rows mark clone size as missing; the rest say once, few, many or name a class of expanded clone.

j_gene: TRBJ2-3
abundance: few
v_gene: TRBV5-6
d_gene: TRBD1
CDR3nt: TGTGCCAGCAGCCTCCGGGACAGGGGACCTGATACGCAGTATTTT
CDR3aa: CASSLRDRGPDTQYF

j_gene: TRBJ2-1
abundance: few
v_gene: TRBV7-9
d_gene: TRBD1
CDR3nt: TGTGCCAGCATAGGGACAGGGGCTATTCCAATCAATGAGCAGTTCTTC
CDR3aa: CASIGTGAIPINEQFF

j_gene: TRBJ1-1
abundance: few
v_gene: TRBV27
d_gene: NA
CDR3nt: TGTGCCAGCAGCGGGGGCACTGAAGCTTTCTTT
CDR3aa: CASSGGTEAFF

j_gene: TRBJ1-2
abundance: few
v_gene: TRBV6-6
d_gene: NA
CDR3nt: TGTGCCAGCAGAACCGGACAGAATAACTATGGCTACACCTTC
CDR3aa: CASRTGQNNYGYTF

j_gene: TRBJ2-1
abundance: few
v_gene: TRBV7-3
d_gene: NA
CDR3nt: TGTGCCAGCAGCCGTCCAAGGGGTGAGCAGTTCTTC
CDR3aa: CASSRPRGEQFF

j_gene: TRBJ2-1
abundance: NA
v_gene: TRBV5-1
d_gene: TRBD1
CDR3nt: TGCGCCAGCAGCAGCCGGGACAGGGAGGATGAGCAGTTCTTC
CDR3aa: CASSSRDREDEQFF

j_gene: TRBJ1-3
abundance: few
v_gene: TRBV2
d_gene: NA
CDR3nt: TGTGCCAGCAGTCGGACAGTGCGCGGAAACACCATATATTTT
CDR3aa: CASSRTVRGNTIYF

j_gene: TRBJ1-2
abundance: NA
v_gene: TRBV6-4
d_gene: TRBD1
CDR3nt: TGTGCCAGCAGTGTGGGACAGGGGGCAGGAGGCTACACCTTC
CDR3aa: CASSVGQGAGGYTF

j_gene: TRBJ2-2
abundance: NA
v_gene: TRBV7-9
d_gene: NA
CDR3nt: TGTGCCAGCAGCCCGACAGCCGAGGCTGGGGAGCTGTTTTTT
CDR3aa: CASSPTAEAGELFF

j_gene: TRBJ2-3
abundance: NA
v_gene: TRBV7-9
d_gene: NA
CDR3nt: TGTGCCAGCAGCCGGATTGGGGCAGGGGAGAGAGATACGCAGTATTTT
CDR3aa: CASSRIGAGERDTQYF

j_gene: TRBJ2-6
abundance: NA
v_gene: TRBV28
d_gene: TRBD1
CDR3nt: TGTGCCAGCAGTAGACAGGGGTCCGGGGCCAACGTCCTGACTTTC
CDR3aa: CASSRQGSGANVLTF

j_gene: TRBJ2-1
abundance: many
v_gene: TRBV10-3
d_gene: NA
CDR3nt: TGTGCCATCAGTGACTACAATGAGCAGTTCTTC
CDR3aa: CAISDYNEQFF

j_gene: TRBJ1-6
abundance: NA
v_gene: TRBV7-9
d_gene: NA
CDR3nt: TGTGCCAGCAGCTTAATCTCTGGGGGAAAGGAAAATTCACCCCTCCACTTT
CDR3aa: CASSLISGGKENSPLHF

j_gene: TRBJ2-7
abundance: few
v_gene: TRBV10-2
d_gene: NA
CDR3nt: TGCGCCAGCAGTGTAGAACCCTACGAGCAGTACTTC
CDR3aa: CASSVEPYEQYF

j_gene: TRBJ1-4
abundance: few
v_gene: TRBV7-9
d_gene: NA
CDR3nt: TGTGCCAGCAGCACTCAGGGTCTACCTAATGAAAAACTGTTTTTT
CDR3aa: CASSTQGLPNEKLFF

j_gene: TRBJ2-4
abundance: NA
v_gene: TRBV9
d_gene: TRBD2
CDR3nt: TGTGCCAGCAGCGTAGAGGAGCGGGGGGGCCCGCTGGCCAAAAACATTCAGTACTTC
CDR3aa: CASSVEERGGPLAKNIQYF

j_gene: TRBJ2-1
abundance: NA
v_gene: TRBV5-1
d_gene: TRBD2
CDR3nt: TGCGCCAGCAGCACCTTAGCGGGGAGCCGTTCTGATGAGCAGTTCTTC
CDR3aa: CASSTLAGSRSDEQFF

j_gene: TRBJ1-2
abundance: NA
v_gene: TRBV30
d_gene: NA
CDR3nt: TGTGCCTGGAGTGGGACGGGCAACTATGGCTACACCTTC
CDR3aa: CAWSGTGNYGYTF

j_gene: TRBJ2-3
abundance: NA
v_gene: TRBV7-2
d_gene: TRBD1
CDR3nt: TGTGCCAGCAGTTCCGGGACAGTTCCTTCCAGAGATACGCAGTATTTT
CDR3aa: CASSSGTVPSRDTQYF

j_gene: TRBJ1-3
abundance: few
v_gene: TRBV6-5
d_gene: NA
CDR3nt: TGTGCCAGCACTCCGCTACTCTCTGGAAACACCATATATTTT
CDR3aa: CASTPLLSGNTIYF

j_gene: TRBJ2-7
abundance: few
v_gene: TRBV4-2
d_gene: NA
CDR3nt: TGTGCCAGCAGCCAAGCCGGCGAGGGAGGAACCTACGAGCAGTACTTC
CDR3aa: CASSQAGEGGTYEQYF

j_gene: TRBJ2-3
abundance: few
v_gene: TRBV7-2
d_gene: TRBD2
CDR3nt: TGTGCCAGCAGCTTCAGCGGGGGCACAGATACGCAGTATTTT
CDR3aa: CASSFSGGTDTQYF

j_gene: TRBJ2-1
abundance: few
v_gene: TRBV18
d_gene: TRBD2
CDR3nt: TGTGCCAGCTCACCGCCTAGCGGGGGGGCCCTCGGTGAGCAGTTCTTC
CDR3aa: CASSPPSGGALGEQFF

j_gene: TRBJ2-7
abundance: NA
v_gene: TRBV5-1
d_gene: TRBD1
CDR3nt: TGCGCCAGCAGCGCATGGACCTCAACAGGGGTAGAAACCTACGAGCAGTACTTC
CDR3aa: CASSAWTSTGVETYEQYF

j_gene: TRBJ1-5
abundance: few
v_gene: TRBV7-9
d_gene: NA
CDR3nt: TGTGCCAGCAGCTTTAATTCTCAGCCCCAGCATTTT
CDR3aa: CASSFNSQPQHF

j_gene: TRBJ2-5
abundance: NA
v_gene: TRBV5-1
d_gene: NA
CDR3nt: TGCGCCAGCAGCGTCCGGGGGAACAGCCAAGAGACCCAGTACTTC
CDR3aa: CASSVRGNSQETQYF

j_gene: TRBJ2-7
abundance: NA
v_gene: TRBV11-2
d_gene: TRBD1
CDR3nt: TGTGCCAGCAGCTACAGGGGTGAGCAGTACTTC
CDR3aa: CASSYRGEQYF

j_gene: TRBJ2-1
abundance: NA
v_gene: TRBV5-1
d_gene: NA
CDR3nt: TGCGCCAGCAGCGCGGCCCTCCAGGAGAATGAGCAGTTCTTC
CDR3aa: CASSAALQENEQFF

j_gene: TRBJ2-3
abundance: few
v_gene: TRBV7-9
d_gene: TRBD2
CDR3nt: TGTGCCAGCAGCTTCTCTCTAGCGGCCCTTAGGGATACGCAGTATTTT
CDR3aa: CASSFSLAALRDTQYF

j_gene: TRBJ1-1
abundance: NA
v_gene: TRBV10-3
d_gene: NA
CDR3nt: TGTGCCATCAGTGGGGCGGCAGGGGAGAACACTGAAGCTTTCTTT
CDR3aa: CAISGAAGENTEAFF

j_gene: TRBJ2-7
abundance: NA
v_gene: TRBV29-1
d_gene: NA
CDR3nt: TGCAGCGTTGGGAAGGGGAGCTCCTACGAGCAGTACTTC
CDR3aa: CSVGKGSSYEQYF

j_gene: TRBJ2-3
abundance: NA
v_gene: TRBV30
d_gene: NA
CDR3nt: TGTGCCTGGAGTGCGGGACAACACACAGATACGCAGTATTTT
CDR3aa: CAWSAGQHTDTQYF

j_gene: TRBJ1-2
abundance: NA
v_gene: TRBV9
d_gene: NA
CDR3nt: TGTGCCAGCAGCGCAGGGAACGGAGTGGCAGTTTATGGCTACACCTTC
CDR3aa: CASSAGNGVAVYGYTF